The text below deals with one T cell receptor (beta chain). The protocol was immunoSEQ multiplex PCR, while the TCRdb copy is restricted to in-frame clones and leaves out a portion. Among a few hundred thousand clones, roughly 84% were seen once, and the ten largest hold over 1.5%. The CDR3 contains 16 residues. CDR1 is SGHAT, CDR2 FQNNGV, per germline. J was trimmed by 6 bases and V by 5 bases; bases with no gene match: 11. This entry comes from a study of blood T cell repertoires in COVID-19. The sequenced material came from peripheral blood. The sequence came from a woman aged 40-49 years who had recovered from COVID-19. The rearrangement joins TRBV11-2 to TRBJ2-5, with 11 nucleotides matching TRBD2. This CDR3 reads CASSQLATSGEQTQYF. The CDR3 nucleotides read TGTGCCAGCAGCCAACTAGCGACTAGCGGGGAACAGACCCAGTACTTC.